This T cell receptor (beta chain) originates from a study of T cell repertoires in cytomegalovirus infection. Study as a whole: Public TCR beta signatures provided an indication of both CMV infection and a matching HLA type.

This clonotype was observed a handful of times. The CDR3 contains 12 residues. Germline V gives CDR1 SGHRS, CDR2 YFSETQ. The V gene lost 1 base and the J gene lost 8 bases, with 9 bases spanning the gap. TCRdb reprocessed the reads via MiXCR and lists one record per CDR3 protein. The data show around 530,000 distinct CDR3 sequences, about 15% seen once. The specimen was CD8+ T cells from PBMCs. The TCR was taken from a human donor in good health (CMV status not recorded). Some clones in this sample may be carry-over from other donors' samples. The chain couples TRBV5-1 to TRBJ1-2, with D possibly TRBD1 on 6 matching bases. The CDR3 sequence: CASSLNRDGYTF. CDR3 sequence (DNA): TGCGCCAGCAGCTTGAACAGGGACGGCTACACCTTC.